This section outlines one TCR beta chain sequence together with its context. The antigen remains undetermined. The CDR3 extends over 16 amino acids. UMIs accompanied the 5'RACE template switching by which TCR beta cDNA was made. Following a re-call of the 5' RACE reads, TCRdb has one entry per CDR3 protein and lacks DNA. The clone table shows about 460,000 distinct CDR3 sequences, with the ten largest holding around 1.4%. This sample was taken from a study of T cells expressing NK-cell markers. Findings and caveats of the study: In a group of about 6 donors, dominant NKG2C+ clonotypes represented roughly 1.0-7.5% of CD8+ T cells.

The sample was blood T cells: a sorted CD56 or NKG2C T cell subset, CD4+ or CD8+ T cells, or bulk PBMC T cells (not recorded which). J is TRBJ2-3 and V is TRBV21-1; TCRdb calls TRBD2, which cannot be checked without DNA. TRBV21-1 is tagged as a pseudogene. The source of this sequence is a woman in her fifties or sixties in good health. The CDR3 region is CASSDSREVRGDTQYF.